The entry below gives a single T cell receptor (beta chain) sequence along with its context. This clone occurred once. The antigen it binds to is not known. No base qualities exist here, and no much larger clone lies one base off it. The CDR3 goes from the cysteine to the phenylalanine over 12 residues. Only CDR3 DNA is held: 36 bases, read in frame from base 1. CDR1 and CDR2 were assigned from the germline V gene (reference sequence) as SEHNR and FQNEAQ. Cut back by 5 bases and 0 bases, the V and J ends lie 4 bases apart. TCRbeta CDR3 regions were amplified from genomic DNA using the immunoSEQ Assay, a bias-controlled multiplex PCR. As for how the authors treated the data: Nucleated cell counts per sample were estimated from amplification of reference gene primers within the assay. Sequence reads were collapsed and filtered to measure the absolute abundance of every unique TCRbeta CDR3 rearrangement. For each sample, productive Simpson clonality was calculated as the square root of Simpson's diversity index over productive rearrangements. The clones in this table, taken by TCRdb from immuneACCESS, are in-frame only. Not every clone is retained; where verified, under half of the shortfall comes from an unresolved V gene, and the cause of the rest is unknown. V and J calls plus clone size are reproduced from that table; the DNA served to infer D and trimming. The sample records 130,000 or so clones, approximately 83% of which are singletons. About a sixth of the sample is taken by the ten largest.

This sample was included in a study of blood T cell repertoires in COVID-19 (dated by TCRdb to 2018 to 2021). About the study as a whole: The collaborator samples originated in the United States, Italy and Spain and spanned the acute and convalescent phases of COVID-19. Nearly every sample came with metadata listing a de-identified subject ID, COVID-19 status, age in years and sex. Deeply sampled blood TCRbeta repertoires from subjects exposed to, actively infected with, or recovered from COVID-19 were included in the dataset. Samples came from the ongoing ImmuneRACE study (first 160 participants) plus 1,254 subjects from 6 global collaborators. HLA class I and class II types, where available, came from metadata supplied by the sample provider rather than from assay-based typing. The repertoires were released in a freely available public database intended as a resource for research on the immune response to SARS-CoV-2. The prospective study material was composed of cDNA or gDNA derived from T cells, B-cell-depleted T cells, or PBMCs.

Another Seattle source contributed samples from volunteer blood donors who had recovered from COVID-19. The collaborating institutions used their own protocols to collect whole blood in K2EDTA tubes. For TCRbeta analysis, collaborator samples were shipped as frozen whole blood, as isolated PBMCs, or as DNA extracted from either sample type. Study-wide findings and limitations: The quantity of clinical and demographic metadata differed by source and by participant and was supplied without curation.

The sequence came from a woman between 50 and 59 years old who had recovered from COVID-19. Sequencing input: peripheral blood. The rearranged chain carries TRBV7-9 and TRBJ1-1, with an unclear D gene assignment. The CDR3 reads CASSVMNTEAFF. The DNA is as follows: TGTGCCAGCAGCGTCATGAACACTGAAGCTTTCTTT.